This is a list of T cell receptor beta chains from one sample in a study of vaccination effects on CD4 cells after COVID-19. TCRdb's table, derived via immunoSEQ multiplex PCR, lists solely in-frame clones and lacks some. The table lists more than 20,000 clones, over 55% of them singletons. These receptors lack a known antigen. The sequencing here drew on CD4+ T cells from PBMCs cultured with HCoV-OC43 spike peptides, taken before COVID-19 vaccination. The receptors stem from a human donor who received a COVID-19 vaccine. The CDR3 runs from the conserved cysteine through the conserved F or W. D genes are given only for firm matches. A clone size is listed for some rows: how often the clone was seen (once, few, many), or a class if it is expanded.

>TRBJ2-1|TRBV6-5|TRBD2|NA
TGTGCCAGCAGGAGGAGCGGGGGCCGCTACAATGAGCAGTTCTTC
CASRRSGGRYNEQFF
>TRBJ1-2|TRBV6-5|TRBD1|NA
TGTGCCAGCAGTACGGGACAGGGGGGCCAGGATGGCTACACCTTC
CASSTGQGGQDGYTF
>TRBJ2-5|TRBV4-1|TRBD2|few
TGCGCCAGCAGCCAAGATCGACTAGCGGGTCGTGAGACCCAGTACTTC
CASSQDRLAGRETQYF
>TRBJ2-3|TRBV7-8|NA|NA
TGTGCCAGCAGCTTTAGGGCAGCCTCCCCAGATACGCAGTATTTT
CASSFRAASPDTQYF
>TRBJ2-1|TRBV10-3|NA|NA
TGTGCCATCAGTGAGGCGCTGGGCAGGACGAGCTCCTACAATGAGCAGTTCTTC
CAISEALGRTSSYNEQFF
>TRBJ2-3|TRBV4-2|TRBD2|NA
TGTGCCAGCAGCCTTGCGGGACTAGCGGGATTAGGGACAGATACGCAGTATTTT
CASSLAGLAGLGTDTQYF
>TRBJ1-4|TRBV5-1|NA|NA
TGCGCCAGCAGCTTGGCTGAAGTCGCTAATGAAAAACTGTTTTTT
CASSLAEVANEKLFF
>TRBJ2-2|TRBV30|NA|NA
TGTGCCTGGAGGTTTAGGGGAGACCGGAACACCGGGGAGCTGTTTTTT
CAWRFRGDRNTGELFF
>TRBJ1-1|TRBV19|NA|NA
TGTGCCAGTAGGGGGTATGACACTGAAGCTTTCTTT
CASRGYDTEAFF
>TRBJ2-5|TRBV5-5|NA|NA
TGTGCCAGCAGCTCTCAGGGTGGAGAGACCCAGTACTTC
CASSSQGGETQYF
>TRBJ2-5|TRBV10-3|NA|NA
TGTGCCATCAGTTCCCCGGGACCTTTTCACTTC
CAISSPGPFHF
>TRBJ2-3|TRBV5-4|TRBD2|NA
TGTGCCAGCAGCTTGTTCGGGGGGGCCCCAGATACGCAGTATTTT
CASSLFGGAPDTQYF
>TRBJ2-1|TRBV5-4|NA|NA
TGTGCCAGCAGCCCAATTCCAGGACCGGATAATGAGCAGTTCTTC
CASSPIPGPDNEQFF
>TRBJ2-7|TRBV29-1|TRBD1|NA
TGCAGCGTTGAAATTGAGACAGGGGGTATTTACGAGCAGTACTTC
CSVEIETGGIYEQYF
>TRBJ1-1|TRBV2|NA|NA
TGTGCCAGCGCAAACGGGGGGAACACTGAAGCTTTCTTT
CASANGGNTEAFF
>TRBJ2-5|TRBV3-1/TRBV3-2|NA|once
TGTGCCAGCAGCCAGTACGTTCCCCAAGAGACCCAGTACTTC
CASSQYVPQETQYF
>TRBJ1-4|TRBV2|NA|NA
TGTGCCAGCAGTGAACAGGGCTCGGAAAAACTGTTTTTT
CASSEQGSEKLFF
>TRBJ2-5|TRBV5-1|NA|NA
TGCGCCAGCAGCTTGGTTGGGGGGTTAAGGGAGACCCAGTACTTC
CASSLVGGLRETQYF
>TRBJ2-7|TRBV19|NA|NA
TGTGCCAGTAGTATACGAGGGAGTCTCTACGAGCAGTACTTC
CASSIRGSLYEQYF
>TRBJ1-1|TRBV6-1|NA|NA
TGTGCCAGCAGTGAATTTGGACCGAACACTGAAGCTTTCTTT
CASSEFGPNTEAFF
>TRBJ2-5|TRBV10-1|TRBD1|NA
TGCGCCAGCAGTGAGTCACAGGGGGCGAGGGAGACCCAGTACTTC
CASSESQGARETQYF
>TRBJ2-7|TRBV11-2|NA|NA
TGTGCCAGCAGCTACCAGGGTCGGGAGCAGTACTTC
CASSYQGREQYF
>TRBJ2-2|TRBV11-2|TRBD1|NA
TGTGCCAGCAGCCCCGGACAGGCGAACACCGGGGAGCTGTTTTTT
CASSPGQANTGELFF
>TRBJ2-7|TRBV5-1|NA|NA
TGCGCCAGCAGCTTGGCCGGTTGGCAGGGGTACTACGAGCAGTACTTC
CASSLAGWQGYYEQYF
>TRBJ1-2|TRBV7-9|NA|NA
TGTGCCAGCAGTTTGGACGGAGACTATGGCTACACCTTC
CASSLDGDYGYTF
>TRBJ2-1|TRBV7-6|TRBD1|NA
TGTGCCAGCAGCTCCCGACAGGGGAGCTCCTACAATGAGCAGTTCTTC
CASSSRQGSSYNEQFF
>TRBJ1-4|TRBV2|NA|NA
TGTGCCAGCACCGGGGCGGCAGGGAATAATGAAAAACTGTTTTTT
CASTGAAGNNEKLFF
>TRBJ2-5|TRBV7-7|TRBD2|NA
TGTGCCAGCAGCTCAGGGGGACTAGCGGGGATCGGGGCGGAGACCCAGTACTTC
CASSSGGLAGIGAETQYF
>TRBJ1-2|TRBV15|NA|NA
TGTGCCACCACAATGGATTACCGGGGGCTTTTTGGCTACACCTTC
CATTMDYRGLFGYTF
>TRBJ2-7|TRBV7-9|NA|few
TGTGCCAGCAGCTTAGCTGGGGGCGCGCCAGAGCAGTACTTC
CASSLAGGAPEQYF
>TRBJ2-7|TRBV13|TRBD1|NA
TGTGCCAGCAGCAGGCGACAGGGATGGGGCGAGCAGTACTTC
CASSRRQGWGEQYF
>TRBJ2-1|TRBV5-1|TRBD2|NA
TGCGCCAGCAGCTTGGAACTAGCGGGCCGAGGTAAAAACTACAATGAGCAGTTCTTC
CASSLELAGRGKNYNEQFF
>TRBJ2-7|TRBV2|NA|NA
TGTGCCAGCAGTGAGGTCAGGACGTTCTTC
CASSEVRTFF
>TRBJ2-5|TRBV2|NA|NA
TGTGCCAGCAGTGAAGCGAGCGCAGGGTGGGAGACCCAGTACTTC
CASSEASAGWETQYF
>TRBJ2-4|TRBV27|TRBD1|NA
TGTGCCAGCGGTTACGACAGGGGGGGAAACATTCAGTACTTC
CASGYDRGGNIQYF
>TRBJ1-5|TRBV19|NA|NA
TGTGCCAGTAGAAAACGAATAATTAGCAATCAGCCCCAGCATTTT
CASRKRIISNQPQHF
>TRBJ2-1|TRBV24-1|TRBD2|NA
TGTGCCACCAGTGGGGGACTAGCGGGTTGGAATGAGCAGTTCTTC
CATSGGLAGWNEQFF
>TRBJ2-2|TRBV19|NA|NA
TGTGCCAGTAGTTGGGACGGGAGCCGGGAGCTGTTTTTT
CASSWDGSRELFF
>TRBJ2-7|TRBV6-5|NA|NA
TGTGCCAGCAGAGGAGACTCCCTCTACGAGCAGTACTTC
CASRGDSLYEQYF
>TRBJ2-2|TRBV18|NA|NA
TGTGCCAGCTCACAAACAGAAGGCGGCGGGGAGCTGTTTTTT
CASSQTEGGGELFF
>TRBJ1-3|TRBV7-6|NA|NA
TGTGCCAGCAGCTTAGCGACTGCAGGGATTGGAAACACCATATATTTT
CASSLATAGIGNTIYF
>TRBJ2-2|TRBV5-1|TRBD2|NA
TGCGCCAGCAGCTTTTTAGCGGGAGATAACACCGGGGAGCTGTTTTTT
CASSFLAGDNTGELFF
>TRBJ1-2|TRBV29-1|TRBD1|NA
TGCAGCGTTGGCGGAGGGGGGACAGGGTTCTATGGCTACACCTTC
CSVGGGGTGFYGYTF
>TRBJ2-5|TRBV7-2|TRBD2|NA
TGTGCCAGCAGCAATAGTCGACTAGCGGAAGAGACCCAGTACTTC
CASSNSRLAEETQYF
>TRBJ2-5|TRBV6-1|NA|NA
TGTGCCAGCAGTCGGACGGCGCCTACGGAGACCCAGTACTTC
CASSRTAPTETQYF
>TRBJ1-1|TRBV10-2|TRBD1|NA
TGCGCCAGCAGGGGGACAGGTACCAACACTGAAGCTTTCTTT
CASRGTGTNTEAFF
>TRBJ2-3|TRBV6-5|TRBD1|NA
TGTGCCAGCAGTTATATCCGGGACAGGGGCACAGATACGCAGTATTTT
CASSYIRDRGTDTQYF
>TRBJ1-2|TRBV30|NA|NA
TGTGCCTGGAGTGCCCAGGGATCCTATGGCTACACCTTC
CAWSAQGSYGYTF
>TRBJ2-3|TRBV7-9|TRBD2|few
TGTGCCAGCAGCCCTAAGTTTCGACTAGCGGGGGGGGATACGCAGTATTTT
CASSPKFRLAGGDTQYF
>TRBJ1-1|TRBV12-3/TRBV12-4|TRBD1|few
TGTGCCAGCAGAGATGGACAGGGGGCATCGGCTTTCTTT
CASRDGQGASAFF
>TRBJ2-3|TRBV21-1|NA|NA
TGTGCCAGCAACCGGGGGACAGTAGCCACAGATACGCAGTATTTT
CASNRGTVATDTQYF
>TRBJ2-2|TRBV7-2|TRBD2|NA
TGTGCCAGCAGCTTAGTAGCGGGTTACACCGGGGAGCTGTTTTTT
CASSLVAGYTGELFF
>TRBJ1-1|TRBV6-5|NA|few
TGTGCCAGCAGTCCCACGACGGTGACTGAAGCTTTCTTT
CASSPTTVTEAFF
>TRBJ2-7|TRBV14|TRBD1|few
TGTGCCAGCAGCCAAGATTCCCCGCGCAGGGGGTACGAGCAGTACTTC
CASSQDSPRRGYEQYF
>TRBJ2-2|TRBV5-1|TRBD1|few
TGCGCCAGCAGCTTGTCGGTAGGGGGCAACGGGGAGCTGTTTTTT
CASSLSVGGNGELFF